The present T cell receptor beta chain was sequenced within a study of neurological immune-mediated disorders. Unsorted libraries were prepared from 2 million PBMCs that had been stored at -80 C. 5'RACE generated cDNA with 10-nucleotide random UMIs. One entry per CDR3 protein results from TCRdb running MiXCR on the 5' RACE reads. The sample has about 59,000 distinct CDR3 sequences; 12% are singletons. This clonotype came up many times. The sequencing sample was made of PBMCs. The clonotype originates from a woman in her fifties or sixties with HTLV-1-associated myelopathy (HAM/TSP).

The CDR3 region has the DNA TGTGCCAGCAGCCCCCAGCGGGTCAGCTACAATGAGCAGTTCTTC. It specifies CASSPQRVSYNEQFF. V usage is TRBV7-2 and J usage is TRBJ2-1; possibly TRBD2 for D (6 bases). V was shortened by 5 bases and J by 3 bases, with 14 bases between the two germline ends. Germline-derived CDR1 and CDR2 are SGHTA and FQGNSA. The CDR3 spans 15 residues.